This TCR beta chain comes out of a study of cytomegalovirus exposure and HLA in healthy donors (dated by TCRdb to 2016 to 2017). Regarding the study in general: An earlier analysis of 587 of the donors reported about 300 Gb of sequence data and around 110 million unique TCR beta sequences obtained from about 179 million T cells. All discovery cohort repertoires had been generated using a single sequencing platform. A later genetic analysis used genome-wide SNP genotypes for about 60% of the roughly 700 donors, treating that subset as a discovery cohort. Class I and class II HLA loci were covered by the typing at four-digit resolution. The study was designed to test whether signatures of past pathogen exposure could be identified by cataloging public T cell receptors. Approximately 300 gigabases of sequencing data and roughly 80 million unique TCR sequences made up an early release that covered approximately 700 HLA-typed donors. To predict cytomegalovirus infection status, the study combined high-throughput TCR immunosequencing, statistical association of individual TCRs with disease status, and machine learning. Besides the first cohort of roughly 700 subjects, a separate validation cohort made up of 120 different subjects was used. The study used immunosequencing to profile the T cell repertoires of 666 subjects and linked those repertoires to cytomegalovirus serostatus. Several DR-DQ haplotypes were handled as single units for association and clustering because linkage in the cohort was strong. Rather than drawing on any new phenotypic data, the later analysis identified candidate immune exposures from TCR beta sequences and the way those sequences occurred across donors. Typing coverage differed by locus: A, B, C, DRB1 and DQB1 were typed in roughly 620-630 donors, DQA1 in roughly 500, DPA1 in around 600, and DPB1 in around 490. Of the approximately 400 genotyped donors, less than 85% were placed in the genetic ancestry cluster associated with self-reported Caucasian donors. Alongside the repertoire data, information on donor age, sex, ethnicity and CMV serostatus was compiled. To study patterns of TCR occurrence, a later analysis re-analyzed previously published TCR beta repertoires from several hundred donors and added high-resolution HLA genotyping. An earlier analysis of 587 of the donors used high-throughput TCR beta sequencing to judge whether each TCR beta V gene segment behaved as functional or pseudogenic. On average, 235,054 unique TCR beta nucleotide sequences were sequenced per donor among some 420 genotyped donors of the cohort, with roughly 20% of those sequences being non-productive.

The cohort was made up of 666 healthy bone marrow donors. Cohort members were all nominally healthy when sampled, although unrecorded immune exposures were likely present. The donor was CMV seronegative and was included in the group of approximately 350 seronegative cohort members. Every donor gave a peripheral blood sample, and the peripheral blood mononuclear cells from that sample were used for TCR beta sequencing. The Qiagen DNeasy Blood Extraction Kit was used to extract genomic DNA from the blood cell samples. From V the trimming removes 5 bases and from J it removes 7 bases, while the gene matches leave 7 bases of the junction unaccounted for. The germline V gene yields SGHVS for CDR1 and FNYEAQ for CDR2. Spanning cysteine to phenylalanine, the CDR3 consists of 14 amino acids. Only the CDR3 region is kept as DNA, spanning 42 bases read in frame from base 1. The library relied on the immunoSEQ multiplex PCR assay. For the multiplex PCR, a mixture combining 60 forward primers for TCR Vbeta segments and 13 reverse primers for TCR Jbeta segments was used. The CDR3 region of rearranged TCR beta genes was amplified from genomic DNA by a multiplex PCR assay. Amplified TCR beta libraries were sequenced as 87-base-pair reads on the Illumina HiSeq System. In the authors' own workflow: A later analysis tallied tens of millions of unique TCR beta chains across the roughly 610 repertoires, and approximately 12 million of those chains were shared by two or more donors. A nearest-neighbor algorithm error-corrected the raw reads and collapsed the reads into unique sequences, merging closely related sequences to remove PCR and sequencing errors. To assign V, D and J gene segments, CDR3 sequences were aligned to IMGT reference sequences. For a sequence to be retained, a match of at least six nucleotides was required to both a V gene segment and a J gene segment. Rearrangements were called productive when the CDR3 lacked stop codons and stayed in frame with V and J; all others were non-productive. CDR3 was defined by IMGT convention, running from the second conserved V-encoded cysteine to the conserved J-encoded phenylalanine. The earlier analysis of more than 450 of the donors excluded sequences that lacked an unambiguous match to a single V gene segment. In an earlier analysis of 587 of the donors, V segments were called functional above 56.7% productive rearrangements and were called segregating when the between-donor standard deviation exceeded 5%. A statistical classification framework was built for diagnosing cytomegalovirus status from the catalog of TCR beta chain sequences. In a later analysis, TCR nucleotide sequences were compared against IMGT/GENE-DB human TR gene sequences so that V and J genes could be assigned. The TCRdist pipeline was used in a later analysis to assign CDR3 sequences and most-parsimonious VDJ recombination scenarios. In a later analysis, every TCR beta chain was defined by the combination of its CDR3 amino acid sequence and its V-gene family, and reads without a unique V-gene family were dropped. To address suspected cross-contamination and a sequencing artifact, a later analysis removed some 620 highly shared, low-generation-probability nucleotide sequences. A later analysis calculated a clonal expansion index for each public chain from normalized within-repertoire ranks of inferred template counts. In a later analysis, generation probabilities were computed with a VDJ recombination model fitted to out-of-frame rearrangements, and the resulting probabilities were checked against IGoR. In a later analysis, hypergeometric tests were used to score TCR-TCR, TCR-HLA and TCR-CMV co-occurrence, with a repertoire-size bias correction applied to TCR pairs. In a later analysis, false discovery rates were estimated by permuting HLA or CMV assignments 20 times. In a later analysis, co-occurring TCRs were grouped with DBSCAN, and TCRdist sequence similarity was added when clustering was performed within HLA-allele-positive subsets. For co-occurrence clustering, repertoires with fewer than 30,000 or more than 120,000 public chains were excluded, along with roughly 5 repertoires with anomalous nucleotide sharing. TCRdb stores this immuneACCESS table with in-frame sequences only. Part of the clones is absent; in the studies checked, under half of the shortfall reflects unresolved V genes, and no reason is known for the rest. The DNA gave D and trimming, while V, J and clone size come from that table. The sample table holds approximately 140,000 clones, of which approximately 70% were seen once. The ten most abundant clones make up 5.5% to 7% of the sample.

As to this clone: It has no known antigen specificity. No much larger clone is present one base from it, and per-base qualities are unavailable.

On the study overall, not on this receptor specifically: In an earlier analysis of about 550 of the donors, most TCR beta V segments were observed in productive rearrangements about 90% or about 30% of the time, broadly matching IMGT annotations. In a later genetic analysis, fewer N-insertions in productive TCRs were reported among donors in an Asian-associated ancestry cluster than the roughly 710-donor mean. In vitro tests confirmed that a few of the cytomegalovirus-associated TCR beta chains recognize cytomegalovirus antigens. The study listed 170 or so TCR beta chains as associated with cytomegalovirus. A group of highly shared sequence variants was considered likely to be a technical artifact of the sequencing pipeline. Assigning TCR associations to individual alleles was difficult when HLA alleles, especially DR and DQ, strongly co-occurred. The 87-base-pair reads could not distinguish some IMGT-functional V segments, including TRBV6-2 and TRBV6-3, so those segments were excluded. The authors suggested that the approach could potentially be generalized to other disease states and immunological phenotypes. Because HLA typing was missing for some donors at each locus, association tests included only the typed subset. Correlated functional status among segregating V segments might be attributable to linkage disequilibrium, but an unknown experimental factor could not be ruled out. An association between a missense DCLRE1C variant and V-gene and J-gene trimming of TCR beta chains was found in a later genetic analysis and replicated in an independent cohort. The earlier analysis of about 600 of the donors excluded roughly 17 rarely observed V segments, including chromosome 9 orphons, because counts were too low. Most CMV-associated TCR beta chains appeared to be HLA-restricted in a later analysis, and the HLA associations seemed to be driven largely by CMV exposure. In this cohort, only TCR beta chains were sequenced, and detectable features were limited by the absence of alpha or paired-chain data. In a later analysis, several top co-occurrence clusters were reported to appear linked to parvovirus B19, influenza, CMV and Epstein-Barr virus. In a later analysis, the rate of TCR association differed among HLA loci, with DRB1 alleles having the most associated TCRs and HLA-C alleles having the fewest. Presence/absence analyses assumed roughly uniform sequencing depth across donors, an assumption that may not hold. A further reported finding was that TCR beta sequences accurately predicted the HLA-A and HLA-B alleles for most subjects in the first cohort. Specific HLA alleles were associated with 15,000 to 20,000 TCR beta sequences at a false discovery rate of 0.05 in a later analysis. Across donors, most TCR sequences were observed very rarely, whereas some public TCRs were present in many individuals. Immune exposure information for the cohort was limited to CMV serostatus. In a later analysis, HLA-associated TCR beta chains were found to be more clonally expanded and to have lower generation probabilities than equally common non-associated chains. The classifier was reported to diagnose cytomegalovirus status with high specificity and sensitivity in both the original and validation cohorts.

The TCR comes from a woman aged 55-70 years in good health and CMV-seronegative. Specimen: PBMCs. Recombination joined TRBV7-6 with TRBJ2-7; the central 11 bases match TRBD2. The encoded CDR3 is CASSPLSGGVEQYF. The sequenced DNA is TGTGCCAGCAGCCCCCTTAGCGGGGGGGTAGAGCAGTACTTC.